This record looks at one T cell receptor beta chain sequence and its context. The table came from immunoSEQ multiplex PCR; TCRdb's copy has only in-frame clones and leaves some out. The top ten clones hold approximately 1.7% of a sample with about 2.1 million clones, over 85% of them seen once. This entry belongs to a study of shared clonotypes between healthy human individuals. The naive CD8 population came from CD45RO-negative cells selected for CCR7, without terminally differentiated effector memory CD45RA+ cells. There are 16 residues in the CDR3. Germline values: CDR1 SNHLY, CDR2 FYNNEI. The ends lost 6 bases at V and 8 bases at J; junction bases unmatched: 13.

The gene calls are TRBV2 and TRBJ2-1, with 10 bases matching TRBD2. The TCR comes from a man aged 18 to 30 in good health. Some clones in this sample may be carry-over from other donors' samples. Sequenced sample: naive CD8+ T cells from PBMCs. The CDR3 loop is CASSLESGRAVDEQFF. The CDR3 DNA follows: TGTGCCAGCAGCCTGGAGAGCGGGAGGGCCGTAGATGAGCAGTTCTTC. Looking up the rest from reference TRBV2 and TRBJ2-1 gives the full variable domain: EPEVTQTPSHQVTQMGQEVILRCVPISNHLYFYWYRQILGQKVEFLVSFYNNEISEKSEIFDDQFSVERPDGSNFTLKIRSTKLEDSAMYFCASSLESGRAVDEQFFGPGTRLTVL.